The 13 T cell receptor beta chains below were found in one sample sequenced in a study of long-term antiretroviral therapy in people with HIV. Survey level was the resolution at which the v3.0 immunoSEQ assay ran. Libraries were prepared by immunoSEQ multiplex PCR; TCRdb keeps only in-frame clonotypes and omits some of them. Here the sample spans more than 35,000 clones, over 90% being singletons. The sequencing used unsorted PBMCs, collected 3.7 years after starting antiretroviral therapy. All receptors come from a woman in her forties or fifties with HIV.

V is TRBV7-8 and J is TRBJ1-4, with D hard to call. CDR1 and CDR2 from the germline V gene are SGHVS and FQNEAQ. This CDR3 spans 12 amino acids. Trimming removed 2 bases from V and 7 bases from J, with 5 bases in between. In DNA, the CDR3 is TGTGCCAGCAGCTTAATGGGTGAAAAACTGTTTTTT. It encodes CASSLMGEKLFF.

CDR3 DNA sequence: TGTGCCAGCAGCTTAGGGCGGGTAGCGACCTACAATGAGCAGTTCTTC. It codes for CASSLGRVATYNEQFF. J is TRBJ2-1 and V is TRBV11-3; TRBD2 is a possible D gene (5 bases). From germline, CDR1 is SGHNT and CDR2 YENEEA. The CDR3 totals 16 residues. V lost 1 base, J lost 2 bases, and 12 bases lay in between.

This clone was counted a single time. The chain links TRBV7-3 to TRBJ1-2; the match to TRBD1 covers 10 bases. The germline gives CDR1 SGHTA, CDR2 FQGTGA. The CDR3 length is 15 residues. Germline trimming cut 4 bases from V and 6 bases from J; bases unmatched to any gene: 8. The CDR3 reads CASSSDRGRSDGYTF. In nucleotides, the CDR3 is TGTGCCAGCAGCTCCGACAGGGGGCGGTCTGATGGCTACACCTTC.

The chain couples TRBV6-4 to TRBJ1-5; unclear D gene. V lost 2 bases and J lost 1, with 3 bases in between. Germline V gene sequence: CDR1 MRHNA, CDR2 SNTAGT. The CDR3 has 13 amino acids. The CDR3 sequence is CASSDDSNQPQHF. The DNA of the CDR3 is TGTGCCAGCAGTGACGACAGCAATCAGCCCCAGCATTTT.

The chain recombines TRBV7-3 with TRBJ2-3; TRBD2 matches 9 bases. Germline V gives CDR1 SGHTA, CDR2 FQGTGA. The length of the CDR3 is 14 residues. Unmatched junction bases numbered 4, after V lost 3 bases and J lost 6 bases. CDR3 sequence: CASSFMAGGDTQYF. The CDR3 DNA reads TGTGCCAGCAGCTTTATGGCGGGGGGGGATACGCAGTATTTT.

The J gene is TRBJ2-7, the V gene TRBV2; 7 bases line up with TRBD1. V dropped 0 bases and J dropped 3; count of bases not matched to a gene: 2. The CDR3 is 14 amino acids. Germline V gene sequence: CDR1 SNHLY, CDR2 FYNNEI. CDR3 sequence reads: CASSEAAGGYEQYF. The CDR3 DNA is TGTGCCAGCAGTGAAGCTGCAGGGGGCTACGAGCAGTACTTC.

Note on this clone: Other nucleotide sequences in the sample specify the same CDR3. The genes are TRBV5-8 and TRBJ2-7, with no clear D. Trimming stripped 1 base from V and 6 bases from J, with 2 bases between. This CDR3 contains 10 residues. Germline assignment: CDR1 SGHTS and CDR2 YDEGEE. The CDR3 protein is CASSLSEQYF. The DNA of the CDR3 is TGTGCCAGCAGCTTGAGCGAGCAGTACTTC.

The V and J genes are TRBV14 and TRBJ1-3; D perhaps matches TRBD1 (5 bases). The CDR3 is 15 residues long. Germline CDR1 and CDR2: SGHDN and FVKESK. Trimming removed 1 base from V and 2 bases from J, with 9 bases in between. The CDR3 coding sequence is TGTGCCAGCAGCCAAGTTAAAGGGGCTGGAAACACCATATATTTT. Translating gives CASSQVKGAGNTIYF.

This chain joins TRBV9 and TRBJ1-1; D is possibly TRBD1 (5 bases). Trimming shortened V by 0 bases and J by 2 bases, and 11 bases separated the two germline ends. CDR3 size: 15 residues. Germline values: CDR1 SGDLS, CDR2 YYNGEE. The CDR3 spells CASSVAGQVNTEAFF. The CDR3 DNA sequence: TGTGCCAGCAGCGTAGCAGGGCAGGTTAACACTGAAGCTTTCTTT.

The CDR3 DNA reads TGTGCCAGCAGCTCGGTTCGGTGGCATGAGCAGTTCTTC. Its protein is CASSSVRWHEQFF. The chain couples TRBV5-5 to TRBJ2-1, with unresolved D. Germline V lookup: CDR1 SGHKS, CDR2 YYEKEE (reference sequence). V was pared by 3 bases and J by 8 bases, with 12 bases between. The CDR3 has 13 amino acids.

This clone was picked up one time. The rearrangement uses TRBV25-1 and TRBJ2-7, with 7 bases aligning to TRBD1. The CDR3 loop spans 12 amino acids. Germline V CDR1 and CDR2: MGHDK, SYGVNS. J was trimmed by 8 bases and V by 3 bases; bases with no gene match: 4. The CDR3 region has the DNA TGTGCCAGCAGTGATCCGGGACAGCAGCAGTACTTC. Protein product: CASSDPGQQQYF.

This clone was found a few times. This rearrangement joins TRBV4-2 to TRBJ2-1; no clear D. The length of the CDR3 is 14 residues. Germline V gives CDR1 LGHNA, CDR2 YNFKEQ. V was pared by 1 base and J by 8 bases, with 12 bases between. CDR3 in DNA: TGTGCCAGCAGCCAAGTTAGGCTAACTGATGAGCAGTTCTTC. Amino acid sequence: CASSQVRLTDEQFF.

The chain employs TRBV15 and TRBJ1-2, with 7 nucleotides matching TRBD1. The CDR3 contains 13 residues. Germline V gene sequence: CDR1 LNHNV, CDR2 YYDKDF (reference sequence). V gave up 1 base and J gave up 7 bases; unmatched junction bases: 3. CDR3 nucleotide sequence: TGTGCCACCAGCAGAGGGCCAGGGGGTGGCTACACCTTC. It yields the protein CATSRGPGGGYTF.